Given below is one T cell receptor (beta chain) in context. The sample originates from a study of blood T cell repertoires in COVID-19. Looking at the study overall: Whether acute or convalescent, the COVID-19 samples came from the United States, Italy and Spain. T cells, B-cell-depleted T cells, or PBMCs provided the cDNA or gDNA that served as material.

Authors' analysis steps: Estimated nucleated cell counts came from reference gene primer amplification. Profiling relied on immunoSEQ multiplex PCR, and the TCRdb table lists in-frame clones only, not all of them. Clonal size and the V and J genes are those of that table, whereas D and trimming came from the DNA. The sample consists of 220,000 or so clones, around 84% of them appearing once. The CDR3 runs 14 residues. Trimming removed 7 bases at V and 0 bases at J, with 13 bases between. Germline CDR1 is MDHEN and CDR2 is SYDVKM. Input material: peripheral blood. The sequence was collected from a man aged 45-65 years who had recovered from COVID-19. The chain employs TRBV28 and TRBJ2-7; no definite D call. CDR3 coding DNA: TGTGCCAGCATAGCCGGCAGCAGCTCCTACGAGCAGTACTTC. Amino acid sequence: CASIAGSSSYEQYF.